The 11 T cell receptor beta chains listed next were all sequenced from one sample in a study of blood T cell repertoires in COVID-19. Clones were read by immunoSEQ multiplex PCR, and TCRdb kept only the in-frame ones, dropping some. The sample lists about 170,000 clones; around 80% were seen once. The sample comprised PBMCs or T cells enriched from blood (not recorded which). The receptors stem from a woman aged 50 to 60 in a cohort exposed to, infected with or recovered from COVID-19 (not recorded which).

As DNA, the CDR3 is TGTGCCAGTACACGGACTTCATACTCGCGCAATGAGCAGTTCTTC. Its protein product is CASTRTSYSRNEQFF. This chain links TRBV19 with TRBJ2-1, with D possibly TRBD2 on 5 matching bases. Germline CDR1 is LNHDA and CDR2 is SQIVND (reference sequence). The V end was cut by 7 bases, the J end by 6 bases, with 19 bases between. This CDR3 has 15 residues. Drawing the rest from reference TRBV19 and TRBJ2-1, the complete variable domain is DGGITQSPKYLFRKEGQNVTLSCEQNLNHDAMYWYRQDPGQGLRLIYYSQIVNDFQKGDIAEGYSVSREKKESFPLTVTSAQKNPTAFYLCASTRTSYSRNEQFFGPGTRLTVL.

The J gene is TRBJ1-6, the V gene TRBV4-1; the D gene is possibly TRBD1 (5 bases). Germline-derived CDR1 and CDR2 are MGHRA and YSYEKL. The CDR3 is 18 amino acids. V dropped 0 bases and J dropped 5 bases, with 17 bases sitting between them. CDR3 sequence (DNA): TGCGCCAGCAGCCAAGAACCAGGGTTATGGGGGGATAATTCACCCCTCCACTTT. Translating gives CASSQEPGLWGDNSPLHF.

This clone has just a few counts. This chain joins TRBV18 and TRBJ2-5; perhaps TRBD2 as D (7 bases). CDR3 length: 18 amino acids. Between the trimmed V and J ends, which lost 1 base and 5 bases, there was a span of 23 bases. Germline V CDR1 and CDR2: KGHSH, LQKENI. CDR3 sequence (DNA): TGTGCCAGCTCACCACGGAGGTTAACGGGGGGCCCGTGGGAGACCCAGTACTTC. Translating gives CASSPRRLTGGPWETQYF.

The chain recombines TRBV5-8 with TRBJ2-1; 8 bases fit TRBD2. The germline V gene encodes CDR1 SGHTS and CDR2 YDEGEE. The CDR3 loop spans 15 amino acids. V was clipped by 4 bases and J by 0 bases; unmatched bases: 3. CDR3 protein: CASSRGTSSYNEQFF. As DNA, the CDR3 is TGTGCCAGCAGCCGGGGGACTAGCTCCTACAATGAGCAGTTCTTC.

This clone was found once. V is TRBV10-3 and J is TRBJ1-4; no firm D call. Between the trimmed V and J ends, which lost 5 bases and 0 bases, there was a span of 13 bases. The CDR3 is 16 residues long. The germline V gene has CDR1 ENHRY and CDR2 SYGVKD. CDR3 nucleotides: TGTGCCATCAGTAACTCCATCGGGGCAACTAATGAAAAACTGTTTTTT. It specifies CAISNSIGATNEKLFF.

The chain employs TRBV28 and TRBJ2-7; D possibly corresponds to TRBD2 (5 bases). Deletions cut 2 bases from V and 3 bases from J, with 17 bases between. The CDR3 runs to 16 residues. Germline CDR1 and CDR2: MDHEN and SYDVKM. CDR3 nucleotides: TGTGCCAGCAGTTTAGGCCTAGCCTCCGCCTTCTACGAGCAGTACTTC. Translating gives CASSLGLASAFYEQYF.

The gene calls are TRBV5-4 and TRBJ1-3; D is unclear. Trimming pared 0 bases from V and 0 bases from J, leaving 10 bases between. CDR1 SGHNT and CDR2 YYREEE come from the germline V gene (reference sequence). CDR3 length equals 16 residues. CDR3 protein: CASSLEHQRSGNTIYF. In DNA, the CDR3 is TGTGCCAGCAGCTTGGAGCACCAACGCTCTGGAAACACCATATATTTT.

The chain couples TRBV7-3 to TRBJ2-3; 12 nucleotides match TRBD2. This CDR3 contains 14 residues. The V gene's germline CDR1 is SGHTA and CDR2 FQGTGA. V shed 3 bases, J shed 5 bases, and the junction held 0 bases outside the gene matches. The CDR3: CASSLTSGGDTQYF. The CDR3 DNA follows: TGTGCCAGCAGCTTGACTAGCGGGGGAGATACGCAGTATTTT.

This clone was observed once. The V and J genes are TRBV4-1 and TRBJ2-1, with 9 positions matching TRBD1. CDR1 MGHRA and CDR2 YSYEKL come from the germline V gene. Losses at the gene ends were 5 bases for V and 9 bases for J; bases not matched to a gene: 5. The CDR3 is 13 residues long. The CDR3: CASSWGQGGEQFF. As DNA, the CDR3 is TGCGCCAGCAGCTGGGGACAGGGTGGTGAGCAGTTCTTC.

The chain links TRBV27 to TRBJ2-7; 13 bases are a match to TRBD2. The CDR3 totals 16 residues. Germline trimming cut 1 base from V and 3 bases from J; bases unmatched to any gene: 3. CDR1 MNHEY and CDR2 SMNVEV come from the germline V gene (reference sequence). The DNA of the CDR3 is TGTGCCAGCAGTTTATGGACTAGCGGGGGCCTCTACGAGCAGTACTTC. It encodes CASSLWTSGGLYEQYF.

The chain links TRBV4-1 to TRBJ2-3; possibly TRBD1 for D (6 bases). V lost 3 bases to trimming and J lost 2 bases, with 12 bases between them. The CDR3 contains 15 residues. Germline loops: CDR1 MGHRA, CDR2 YSYEKL. The CDR3 is CASSQVQGSTDTQYF. CDR3 in DNA: TGCGCCAGCAGCCAGGTACAGGGATCCACAGATACGCAGTATTTT.